A single sample gave rise to the 28 T cell receptor beta chains below, sequenced in a study of T cells in women clearing cervical HPV infection. Sequenced by immunoSEQ multiplex PCR; TCRdb stores in-frame clones only, minus some. The data show 30,000 to 45,000 clones, and the top ten clones hold about 3.7%. Sequenced sample: blood buffy coat. The source of these receptors is a woman between 18 and 70 years old with a cervical HPV16 infection that either progressed to CIN3+ or cleared (not recorded which).

About this clone itself: The read is 3 residues too short to cover the CDR3 end, so that end is filled in from the germline J gene. The chain combines TRBV7-2 with TRBJ2-1, with D possibly being TRBD2 (5 bases). Trimming stripped 6 bases from V and 5 bases from J, with 11 bases between. From germline, CDR1 is SGHTA and CDR2 FQGNSA. There are 13 residues in the CDR3. The CDR3 bases that were read are TGTGCCAGCAGACTAGGGCCCAACAATGAG. This translates into CASRLGPNNE. The CDR3 in its entirety is CASRLGPNNEQFF.

Concerning this clone itself: The CDR3 end is not reached by the read, which stops 3 residues before it; the germline J gene fills it in. The V gene is TRBV7-9, the J gene TRBJ1-5, with D hard to call. V lost 0 bases to trimming and J lost 1 base, with 4 bases between them. The CDR3 length is 14 residues. Germline loops: CDR1 SEHNR, CDR2 FQNEAQ (reference sequence). This CDR3 is CASSLAGSNQPQHF. The sequenced part of the CDR3 DNA is TGTGCCAGCAGCTTAGCAGGGAGCAATCAGCCC.

Of note for this clone: The read ends 3 residues before the CDR3 terminus; that terminus is restored from the germline J gene. The chain is built from TRBV28 and TRBJ2-2, with a tentative D call TRBD1 (6 bases). CDR1 and CDR2 from the germline V gene are MDHEN and SYDVKM. The CDR3 length is 14 residues. The V gene lost 6 bases and the J gene lost 3 bases, with 11 bases spanning the gap. The part of the CDR3 DNA that was read is TGTGCCAGCAGAGGGGACACATACACCGGGGAG. As protein: CASRGDTYTGE. The complete CDR3 reads CASRGDTYTGELFF.

Turning to this clone: Read data end 3 residues before the CDR3 end; the end is taken from the germline J gene. The chain recombines TRBV7-2 with TRBJ2-5; TRBD2 matches at 9 bases. The V gene end was trimmed by 4 bases and the J gene end by 5 bases; junction bases not matched to a gene: 5. From germline, CDR1 is SGHTA and CDR2 FQGNSA. CDR3 size: 14 residues. The CDR3 DNA, read in part, is TGTGCCAGCAGCTCGCGGGGGGGCCGGGAGACC. The encoded protein is CASSSRGGRET. From start to end, the CDR3 is CASSSRGGRETQYF.

In regard to this clone: The read halts 3 residues ahead of the CDR3 end, with the missing end drawn from the germline J gene. J is TRBJ1-3 and V is TRBV2; D unresolved. The CDR3 has 15 residues. Trimming stripped 1 base from V and 5 bases from J, with 12 bases between. CDR1 and CDR2 from the germline V gene are SNHLY and FYNNEI. The CDR3 here is CASSEDRVNRNTIYF. The DNA read from the CDR3 is TGTGCCAGCAGTGAAGATCGGGTAAATAGAAACACC.

CDR3 DNA, as far as it was read: TGCGCCAGCAGCTTGTTACCAGGGCCCTACAATGAG. Translation gives CASSLLPGPYNE. The whole CDR3 region reads CASSLLPGPYNEQFF. The rearrangement links TRBV5-1 to TRBJ2-1; a weak D match, TRBD1 (5 bases). The read is 3 residues too short to cover the CDR3 end, so that end is filled in from the germline J gene. Trimming took off 1 base at V and 2 bases at J, with 10 bases between the two ends. The CDR3 extends over 15 amino acids. Germline CDR1 SGHRS, CDR2 YFSETQ.

A remark on this clone: The CDR3 end is not reached by the read, which stops 3 residues before it; the germline J gene fills it in. The chain joins TRBV11-2 to TRBJ1-2; no definite D call. The CDR3 covers 13 residues. V gave up 4 bases and J gave up 4 bases, with 10 bases separating them. In germline, CDR1 is SGHAT, CDR2 FQNNGV. The sequenced CDR3 bases are TGTGCCAGCAGCTCAGGAGCGGGCTATGGC. This gives the protein CASSSGAGYG. The entire CDR3 protein reads CASSSGAGYGYTF.

About this clone: The read falls 3 residues short of the CDR3 end, and the missing part is taken from the germline J gene. V usage is TRBV5-1 and J usage is TRBJ1-2; TRBD1 matches at 9 bases. The germline V gene encodes CDR1 SGHRS and CDR2 YFSETQ. V gave up 3 bases and J gave up 6 bases; unmatched junction bases: 3. The length of the CDR3 is 13 residues. The sequenced CDR3 bases are TGCGCCAGCAGCTGGGACAGGGTGAATGGC. Translating it yields CASSWDRVNG. The entire CDR3 sequence reads CASSWDRVNGYTF.

For this clone: The CDR3 end is not reached by the read, which stops 3 residues before it; the germline J gene fills it in. V is TRBV5-8 and J is TRBJ1-2; TRBD1 is a possible D gene (5 bases). CDR1 SGHTS and CDR2 YDEGEE come from the germline V gene. CDR3 length: 14 amino acids. The germline V and J ends were trimmed by 4 bases and 3 bases, with 13 bases remaining between them. CDR3 protein: CASSPGGVDYGYTF. The CDR3 bases that were read are TGTGCCAGCAGCCCGGGGGGGGTTGACTATGGC.

Concerning this clone itself: Read data end 3 residues before the CDR3 end; the end is taken from the germline J gene. This sequence joins TRBV12-5 and TRBJ2-2; D might be TRBD2 (7 bases). This CDR3 region has 18 residues. The germline V gene has CDR1 LGHNT and CDR2 FRNRAP. V gave up 0 bases and J gave up 0 bases, with 14 bases separating them. This chain's CDR3 is CASGLVLGGGPNTGELFF. CDR3 bases read: TGTGCTAGTGGTTTGGTACTGGGCGGGGGCCCGAACACCGGGGAG.

As for this clone: From the germline J gene comes the end of the CDR3, since the read stops 3 residues before it. The rearrangement links TRBV7-2 to TRBJ2-7; TRBD2 is a possible D gene (5 bases). The germline V and J ends were trimmed by 3 bases and 3 bases, with 9 bases remaining between them. The length of the CDR3 is 13 residues. Germline-derived CDR1 and CDR2 are SGHTA and FQGNSA. Incomplete CDR3 DNA: TGTGCCAGCAGCTTGAGCGGTCACTACGAG. Encoded protein: CASSLSGHYE. The whole CDR3 reads CASSLSGHYEQYF. The whole variable domain, filled in from reference TRBV7-2 and TRBJ2-7, reads GAGVSQSPSNKVTEKGKDVELRCDPISGHTALYWYRQSLGQGLEFLIYFQGNSAPDKSGLPSDRFSAERTGGSVSTLTIQRTQQEDSAVYLCASSLSGHYEQYFGPGTRLTVT.

Worth noting for this clone: The missing CDR3 end, 3 residues past where the read stops, is filled in from the germline J gene. V usage is TRBV30 and J usage is TRBJ1-4; possible D gene TRBD1, 5 bases. The germline V gene has CDR1 GTSNPN and CDR2 SVGIG (reference sequence). This CDR3 spans 14 amino acids. The germline V and J ends were trimmed by 6 bases and 8 bases, with 19 bases remaining between them. CDR3 sequence: CACTKGPSVEKLFF. The DNA read from the CDR3 is TGTGCCTGTACTAAGGGGCCCTCGGTCGAAAAA.

In the case of this clone: The read ends 3 residues shy of where the CDR3 ends; the end is completed using the germline J gene. The J gene is TRBJ2-2, the V gene TRBV9, with a possible D match to TRBD1 (5 bases). The germline V gene encodes CDR1 SGDLS and CDR2 YYNGEE. Trimming cost V 2 bases and J 6 bases, with 14 bases left between them. The CDR3 is 15 amino acids. This CDR3 reads CASSVQGFKAGELFF. The sequenced part of the CDR3 DNA is TGTGCCAGCAGCGTCCAGGGATTCAAGGCCGGGGAG.

In the case of this clone: The read ends 3 residues shy of where the CDR3 ends; the end is completed using the germline J gene. The chain couples TRBV20-1 to TRBJ2-6; D is possibly TRBD1 (5 bases). Germline V gene data show CDR1 as DFQATT and CDR2 as SNEGSKA (reference sequence). V dropped 5 bases and J dropped 0 bases, with 11 bases sitting between them. The CDR3 has 15 amino acids. The CDR3: CSAYVGDSGANVLTF. Partial CDR3 DNA: TGCAGTGCTTATGTAGGGGACTCTGGGGCCAACGTC.

On this clone: The read ends 3 residues shy of where the CDR3 ends; the end is completed using the germline J gene. V is TRBV10-3 and J is TRBJ1-4; maybe TRBD1 (6 bases). The germline gives CDR1 ENHRY, CDR2 SYGVKD. Trimming left V 2 bases short and J 0 bases short, with 13 bases between. This CDR3 comprises 17 residues. The CDR3 bases that were read are TGTGCCATCAGTGAGGGACAGATATCGACAACTAATGAAAAA. Translating it yields CAISEGQISTTNEK. The full CDR3 protein reads CAISEGQISTTNEKLFF.

Concerning this clone: The read terminates 3 residues ahead of where the CDR3 ends, so the germline J gene completes it. The J gene is TRBJ1-5, the V gene TRBV5-1; 10 positions match TRBD1. Unmatched junction bases numbered 5, after V lost 4 bases and J lost 7 bases. The germline V gene encodes CDR1 SGHRS and CDR2 YFSETQ. The CDR3 length is 14 residues. The CDR3 DNA, read in part, is TGCGCCAGCAGCCCTGGGACAGGGGAACAGCCC. This translates into CASSPGTGEQP. The whole CDR3 is CASSPGTGEQPQHF.

Worth noting for this clone: Read data end 3 residues before the CDR3 end; the end is taken from the germline J gene. V and J are TRBV20-1 and TRBJ1-5; TRBD1 might be the D (5 bases). The CDR3 runs 14 residues. CDR1 DFQATT and CDR2 SNEGSKA come from the germline V gene (reference sequence). The V and J ends lost 1 base and 4 bases respectively, with 11 bases between them. CDR3 DNA (partial): TGCAGTGCTAGAGTCAGGGCTAGTAATCAGCCC. Its protein product is CSARVRASNQP. The CDR3 reads in full as CSARVRASNQPQHF.

Comment on this clone: The read comes to an end 3 residues before the CDR3 does, leaving the germline J gene to fill in the end. The V gene is TRBV19, the J gene TRBJ1-5, with a possible D match to TRBD1 (6 bases). The CDR3 consists of 16 residues. The germline CDR1 and CDR2 sequences are LNHDA and SQIVND (reference sequence). V shed 2 bases and J shed 9 bases, with 20 bases lying between them. The CDR3 region is CASSISPGPKGGPQHF. The DNA read from the CDR3 is TGTGCCAGTAGTATAAGCCCGGGACCGAAAGGGGGGCCC.

For this clone: Read sequence stops 3 residues before the CDR3 end, and the germline J gene provides the missing end. This rearrangement joins TRBV5-1 to TRBJ1-2; D is unclear. The CDR3 has 16 residues. With 4 bases removed from V and 6 bases from J, the gap between germline ends came to 22 bases. In germline, CDR1 is SGHRS, CDR2 YFSETQ. The sequenced CDR3 bases are TGCGCCAGCAGCCTACTTGGGCATTTCGGAGGAAATGGC. Protein sequence: CASSLLGHFGGNG. The full CDR3 reads CASSLLGHFGGNGYTF.

Worth noting for this clone: The missing CDR3 end, 3 residues past where the read stops, is filled in from the germline J gene. The chain carries TRBV6-2 or TRBV6-3 and TRBJ2-1; 10 positions match TRBD1. V shed 7 bases, J shed 4 bases, and the junction held 7 bases outside the gene matches. Germline V gene sequence: CDR1 MNHEY, CDR2 SVGEGT. CDR3 length: 15 amino acids. This CDR3 reads CASTSGQGRYNEQFF. The CDR3 DNA, read in part, is TGTGCCAGCACCTCGGGACAGGGGCGGTACAATGAG.

Turning to this clone: The read ends 3 residues early relative to the CDR3; the germline J gene fills the gap. The chain couples TRBV12-3 or TRBV12-4 to TRBJ1-6, with D unresolved. This CDR3 is 13 amino acids long. Trimming removed 6 bases at V and 6 bases at J, with 9 bases between. CDR3 residues: CASRRGSNSPLHF. The sequenced CDR3 bases are TGTGCCAGCAGACGGGGAAGTAATTCACCC.

In the case of this clone: Read sequence stops 3 residues before the CDR3 end, and the germline J gene provides the missing end. The chain is built from TRBV29-1 and TRBJ1-1; TRBD1 matches at 7 bases. In germline, CDR1 is SQVTM, CDR2 ANQGSEA. J gave up 4 bases and V 7 bases, and 6 bases lay outside the gene matches. CDR3 length equals 12 residues. CDR3 bases read: TGCAGCGGACAGGGAGGGGGCACTGAA. Its translation is CSGQGGGTE. The CDR3 as a whole reads CSGQGGGTEAFF.

This clone counts as medium-sized by frequency. The observed sequence ends 3 residues before the CDR3 terminus, with the missing tail filled in from the germline J gene. The chain is built from TRBV6-1 and TRBJ1-4, with 7 bases identical to TRBD1. CDR1 is MNHNS, CDR2 SASEGT, per germline. This CDR3 comprises 15 residues. Trimming at V came to 3 bases and at J to 7 bases, leaving 8 bases not matched to a gene. Incomplete CDR3 DNA: TGTGCCAGCAGTGAGATAACAGGGGAGGGTGAAAAA. Translated: CASSEITGEGEK. The whole CDR3 reads CASSEITGEGEKLFF.

Note on this clone: The read halts 3 residues ahead of the CDR3 end, with the missing end drawn from the germline J gene. V is TRBV18 and J is TRBJ2-5; 9 nucleotides match TRBD1. With V trimmed by 5 bases and J by 5 bases, 3 bases remained unmatched. The V gene's germline CDR1 is KGHSH and CDR2 LQKENI. This CDR3 has 13 residues. The CDR3 loop is CASSTQGAETQYF. Partial CDR3 DNA: TGTGCCAGCTCAACACAGGGGGCTGAGACC. The full variable domain, in which reference TRBV18 and TRBJ2-5 provide the parts outside the CDR3, is NAGVMQNPRHLVRRRGQEARLRCSPMKGHSHVYWYRQLPEEGLKFMVYLQKENIIDESGMPKERFSAEFPKEGPSILRIQQVVRGDSAAYFCASSTQGAETQYFGPGTRLLVL.

The sequenced CDR3 bases are TGTGCCTGGAGTGTAGGGGCTTCAGTAAGGGGATATTCACCC. Translated, it gives CAWSVGASVRGYSP. The complete CDR3 reads CAWSVGASVRGYSPLHF. The V and J genes are TRBV30 and TRBJ1-6; the D gene is possibly TRBD1 (5 bases). The read ends 3 residues shy of where the CDR3 ends; the end is completed using the germline J gene. CDR1 GTSNPN and CDR2 SVGIG come from the germline V gene (reference sequence). The CDR3 loop spans 17 amino acids. Trimming left V 0 bases short and J 8 bases short, with 20 bases between.

Comments on this clone: The CDR3 extends 3 residues past the end of the read, so its final part is completed from the germline J gene. The chain recombines TRBV4-1 with TRBJ2-5; 7 bases map to TRBD1. The V segment lost 4 bases and the J segment 5 bases; nucleotides outside the gene matches: 13. Germline values: CDR1 MGHRA, CDR2 YSYEKL. The CDR3 totals 16 residues. CDR3 bases read: TGCGCCAGCAGCCCAGCGAGTACAGGGGCGAGGGAGACC. Its translation is CASSPASTGARET. Given in full, the CDR3 is CASSPASTGARETQYF.

With regard to this clone: The read is 3 residues too short to cover the CDR3 end, so that end is filled in from the germline J gene. V usage is TRBV10-1 and J usage is TRBJ2-7; 7 bases fit TRBD1. CDR1 and CDR2 from the germline V gene are WNHNN and SYGVQD (reference sequence). Trimming cost V 0 bases and J 2 bases; bases outside gene matches: 13. The length of the CDR3 is 18 residues. The CDR3 bases that were read are TGCGCCAGCAGTGAGTCTTTACCCGGGACAGAACTCCCCTACGAG. Its translation is CASSESLPGTELPYE. The CDR3, in full, reads CASSESLPGTELPYEQYF.

Concerning this clone itself: From the germline J gene comes the end of the CDR3, since the read stops 3 residues before it. This chain connects TRBV7-9 to TRBJ2-1; D may be TRBD1 (6 bases). Trimming removed 5 bases from V and 5 bases from J, with 10 bases in between. This CDR3 has 13 amino acids. The germline gives CDR1 SEHNR, CDR2 FQNEAQ (reference sequence). Incomplete CDR3 DNA: TGTGCCAGCAGCCTCGGACAGAACAATGAG. This sequence encodes CASSLGQNNE. The entire CDR3 reads CASSLGQNNEQFF. Full variable domain (remainder filled in from reference TRBV7-9 and TRBJ2-1): DTGVSQNPRHKITKRGQNVTFRCDPISEHNRLYWYRQTLGQGPEFLTYFQNEAQLEKSRLLSDRFSAERPKGSFSTLEIQRTEQGDSAMYLCASSLGQNNEQFFGPGTRLTVL.